This TCR beta chain emerged from a study of blood T cell repertoires in COVID-19. Study information: Whether acute or convalescent, the COVID-19 samples came from the United States, Italy and Spain. The cDNA or gDNA used as material had been derived from T cells, B-cell-depleted T cells, or PBMCs.

This clone was observed a single time. Original handling: Amplification with reference gene primers provided the estimates of nucleated cell counts. TCRdb's copy holds only in-frame clones and misses some; the assay was immunoSEQ multiplex PCR. That table gives V, J and clone size, and the DNA gave D and trimming. The data contain about 280,000 clones, about 90% of them singletons. V trimming: 5 bases; J trimming: 10 bases; junction bases outside the gene matches: 12. Germline CDR1 is MNHEY and CDR2 is SVGAGI. This CDR3 spans 14 amino acids. The sequencing sample was made of peripheral blood. The rearrangement joins TRBV6-5 to TRBJ1-1; the match to TRBD1 covers 8 bases. This TCR was sampled from a woman in her 30s who had recovered from COVID-19. This CDR3 reads CASSNAGTGEVAFF. The CDR3 region has the DNA TGTGCCAGCAGTAATGCCGGGACAGGCGAGGTAGCTTTCTTT.